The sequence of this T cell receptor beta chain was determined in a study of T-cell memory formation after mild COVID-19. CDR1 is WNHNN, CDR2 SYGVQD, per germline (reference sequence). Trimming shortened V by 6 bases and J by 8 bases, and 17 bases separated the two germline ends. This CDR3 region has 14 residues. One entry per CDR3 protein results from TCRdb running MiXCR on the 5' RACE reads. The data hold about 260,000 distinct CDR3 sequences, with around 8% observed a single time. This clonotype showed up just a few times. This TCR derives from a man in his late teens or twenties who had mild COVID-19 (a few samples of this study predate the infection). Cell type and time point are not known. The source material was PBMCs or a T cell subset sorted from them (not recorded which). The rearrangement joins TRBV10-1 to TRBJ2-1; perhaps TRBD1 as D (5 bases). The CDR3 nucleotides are TGCGCCAGCAGACAAACCCAGGGAAGCGATGAGCAGTTCTTC. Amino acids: CASRQTQGSDEQFF.